The 8 T cell receptor beta chains in this list originate from one sample, sequenced in a study of shared clonotypes between healthy human individuals. TCRdb's table, derived via immunoSEQ multiplex PCR, lists solely in-frame clones and lacks some. The sample has 550,000 to 800,000 clones; around 90% are singletons. The sequencing input was memory CD8+ T cells from PBMCs. Regarding subset: CD45RO+ cells pooled with CCR7-negative TemRA cells. These receptors were taken from a young man in good health. Some clones in this sample may be carry-over from other donors' samples.

The chain combines TRBV6-5 with TRBJ1-2; D may be TRBD1 (6 bases). Germline lookup yields CDR1 MNHEY and CDR2 SVGAGI. CDR3 length equals 12 residues. With 6 bases removed from V and 7 bases from J, the gap between germline ends came to 12 bases. The CDR3 nucleotides read TGTGCCAGCAGCCAAACAGGGTCTGGCTACACCTTC. It yields the protein CASSQTGSGYTF.

The rearrangement uses TRBV28 and TRBJ2-1; TRBD1 matches at 10 bases. The CDR3 loop spans 16 amino acids. Trimming removed 2 bases from V and 7 bases from J; junction bases left unmatched: 8. CDR1 and CDR2 (germline): MDHEN, SYDVKM. Here the CDR3 reads CASSLPWTGGPNEQFF. The CDR3, as DNA: TGTGCCAGCAGTTTACCCTGGACAGGGGGTCCAAATGAGCAGTTCTTC.

The chain combines TRBV14 with TRBJ2-1; tentatively, D is TRBD2 (6 bases). V lost 2 bases and J 5 bases, leaving 10 bases between the germline ends. The germline V gene has CDR1 SGHDN and CDR2 FVKESK. The CDR3 loop spans 14 amino acids. For the CDR3, the DNA is TGTGCCAGCAGCCAAACCCCGGGGGACAATGAGCAGTTCTTC. Protein sequence: CASSQTPGDNEQFF. The full variable domain, completed using reference TRBV14 and TRBJ2-1, is EAGVTQFPSHSVIEKGQTVTLRCDPISGHDNLYWYRRVMGKEIKFLLHFVKESKQDESGMPNNRFLAERTGGTYSTLKVQPAELEDSGVYFCASSQTPGDNEQFFGPGTRLTVL.

This clone came up once. J is TRBJ2-1 and V is TRBV7-2; the match to TRBD2 covers 11 bases. Germline V lookup: CDR1 SGHTA, CDR2 FQGNSA. The CDR3 is made up of 18 amino acids. The junction had 9 bases not matched to a gene; V was cut back by 1 base and J by 4 bases. CDR3 nucleotides: TGTGCCAGCAGCTTAGTAGTTAGCGGGAGGGCCGCATACAATGAGCAGTTCTTC. Amino acids: CASSLVVSGRAAYNEQFF. The full variable domain, completed using reference TRBV7-2 and TRBJ2-1, is GAGVSQSPSNKVTEKGKDVELRCDPISGHTALYWYRQSLGQGLEFLIYFQGNSAPDKSGLPSDRFSAERTGGSVSTLTIQRTQQEDSAVYLCASSLVVSGRAAYNEQFFGPGTRLTVL.

V usage is TRBV11-2 and J usage is TRBJ2-7; no definite D call. Trimming took off 5 bases at V and 4 bases at J, with 12 bases between the two ends. Germline lookup yields CDR1 SGHAT and CDR2 FQNNGV. This CDR3 region has 13 residues. DNA for the CDR3: TGTGCCAGCAGCCCTATGGCCGTTTACGAGCAGTACTTC. Translation: CASSPMAVYEQYF.

V and J are TRBV27 and TRBJ2-1, with 14 bases identical to TRBD2. Trimming removed 7 bases from V and 9 bases from J; junction bases left unmatched: 14. The CDR3 loop spans 17 amino acids. In germline, CDR1 is MNHEY, CDR2 SMNVEV (reference sequence). The chain's CDR3 is CASTSPGTSGRWGEQFF. CDR3 coding DNA: TGTGCCAGCACTTCCCCCGGGACTAGCGGGAGATGGGGTGAGCAGTTCTTC.

The chain employs TRBV9 and TRBJ2-3; 9 bases line up with TRBD2. Trimming cost V 1 base and J 7 bases; bases outside gene matches: 10. The CDR3 extends over 16 amino acids. Looked up from germline, CDR1 is SGDLS and CDR2 is YYNGEE. The CDR3 here is CASSVNQREVNYTQYF. The CDR3 DNA follows: TGTGCCAGCAGCGTAAATCAGCGGGAGGTAAATTATACGCAGTATTTT.

The chain links TRBV7-2 to TRBJ1-5; D unresolved. Trimming cost V 3 bases and J 5 bases, with 8 bases left between them. CDR3 size: 13 residues. Germline V gene data show CDR1 as SGHTA and CDR2 as FQGNSA. The CDR3 sequence: CASSLGGHQPQHF. CDR3 bases: TGTGCCAGCAGCTTGGGAGGTCATCAGCCCCAGCATTTT.